What follows is one T cell receptor (beta chain) and its context. The data were obtained in a study of cytotoxic CD8 clonotypes in ibrutinib-treated CLL. The CDR3 has 14 residues. Germline-derived CDR1 and CDR2 are ENHRY and SYGVKD. Trimming took off 2 bases at V and 0 bases at J, with 7 bases between the two ends. Sequencing was performed with immunoSEQ multiplex PCR; in TCRdb, only in-frame clones are kept and a portion is missing. The table has roughly 200,000 clones, 79% seen once; the top ten hold 11%. The chain uses TRBV10-3 and TRBJ2-5, with unresolved D. The sequence came from a human donor with chronic lymphocytic leukemia. This sample comprised PBMCs, obtained after 12 months of ibrutinib treatment. This chain's CDR3 is CAISEEPNQETQYF. The CDR3 bases are TGTGCCATCAGTGAGGAACCTAACCAAGAGACCCAGTACTTC.